This T cell receptor beta chain was identified in a study of graft-versus-host responses after intestinal transplantation. CDR3 size: 13 residues. Germline CDR1 reads MNHNS; CDR2 reads SASEGT. The V end lost 6 bases, the J end lost 5 bases, and 13 bases lay between the germline ends. Assay used: immunoSEQ multiplex PCR; TCRdb lists only in-frame clones, some missing. The repertoire consists of around 19,000 clones, with roughly a third occurring once and the leading ten covering roughly 2%. At the end of the reaction, proliferating CFSE-low CD3+CD4+ and CD3+CD8+ responders were sorted. This receptor was obtained from a human patient who was an organ donor for intestinal transplantation. The source material was alloreactive CD4+ T cells from a mixed lymphocyte reaction culture, sampled before transplantation. Subset indicated: CFSE-low proliferating T cells sorted from approximately 6-day pre-transplant mixed lymphocyte reaction (GvH or HvG direction). This rearrangement joins TRBV6-1 to TRBJ2-5; D might be TRBD1 (5 bases). In DNA, the CDR3 is TGTGCCAGCAGCGGACACCCAAGGGAGACCCAGTACTTC. Translating gives CASSGHPRETQYF.